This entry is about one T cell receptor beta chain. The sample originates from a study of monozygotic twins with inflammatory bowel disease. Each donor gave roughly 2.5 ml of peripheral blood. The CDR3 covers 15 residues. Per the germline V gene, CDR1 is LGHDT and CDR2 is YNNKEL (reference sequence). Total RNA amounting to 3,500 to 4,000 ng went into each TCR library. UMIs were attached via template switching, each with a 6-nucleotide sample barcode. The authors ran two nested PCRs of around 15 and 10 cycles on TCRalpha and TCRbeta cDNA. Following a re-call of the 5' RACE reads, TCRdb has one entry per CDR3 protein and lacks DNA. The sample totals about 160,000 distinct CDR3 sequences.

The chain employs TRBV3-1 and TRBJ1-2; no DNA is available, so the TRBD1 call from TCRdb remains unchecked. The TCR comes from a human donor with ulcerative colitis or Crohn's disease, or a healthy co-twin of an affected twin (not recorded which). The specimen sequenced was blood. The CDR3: CASSQDSSRGGGYTF.